The entry below describes one T cell receptor beta chain. The data originate from a study of T cell changes during pregnancy in multiple sclerosis. V was cut by 6 bases and J by 2 bases, with 14 bases left in between. This CDR3 has 14 residues. Germline V gene data show CDR1 as SEHNR and CDR2 as FQNEAQ (reference sequence). Assay used: immunoSEQ multiplex PCR; TCRdb lists only in-frame clones, some missing. The sample has under 25,000 clones; less than 90% are singletons. The sample consisted of CD8+ T cells from peripheral blood mononuclear cells, taken after pregnancy. The receptor was isolated from a female donor with multiple sclerosis, enrolled in a pregnancy study. The chain joins TRBV7-9 to TRBJ2-7, with a weak D call TRBD2 (6 bases). The CDR3 loop reads CASSGGIVAYEQYF. The DNA of the CDR3 is TGTGCCAGCAGTGGGGGGATCGTCGCCTACGAGCAGTACTTC. Full variable domain (rest looked up from reference TRBV7-9 and TRBJ2-7): DTGVSQNPRHKITKRGQNVTFRCDPISEHNRLYWYRQTLGQGPEFLTYFQNEAQLEKSRLLSDRFSAERPKGSFSTLEIQRTEQGDSAMYLCASSGGIVAYEQYFGPGTRLTVT.